This is a list of T cell receptor beta chains from one sample in a study of T cells in Graves' hyperthyroidism and ophthalmopathy. From the multiplex PCR reads, TCRdb called clonotypes with MiXCR, one entry per CDR3 protein. The data show approximately 430,000 distinct CDR3 sequences, 15% to 17% seen once. Sequencing was performed on blood. These receptors were collected from a woman aged 18-29 years with Graves' hyperthyroidism. CDR3s include the opening cysteine and the closing phenylalanine or tryptophan. A D gene is named only where the DNA matches it firmly. A clone size is listed for some rows: how often the clone was seen (once, few, many), or a class if it is expanded.

V: TRBV5-1; size: many; D: -; J: TRBJ2-3; DNA: TGCGCCTCCAAGAAGGGGACAGATACGCAGTATTTT; CDR3: CASKKGTDTQYF
V: TRBV5-6; size: many; D: -; J: TRBJ1-2; DNA: TGTGCCAGCAGCCCTCTCCCCGGCGGCTTCTATGGCTACACCTTC; CDR3: CASSPLPGGFYGYTF
V: TRBV9; size: many; D: -; J: TRBJ1-3; DNA: TGTGCCAGCAGCTCCAAGGGGACTGGAAACACCATATATTTT; CDR3: CASSSKGTGNTIYF
V: TRBV2; size: many; D: -; J: TRBJ1-2; DNA: TGTGCCAGCAGTGAGAACAGGAGAGGCTATGGCTACACCTTC; CDR3: CASSENRRGYGYTF
V: TRBV15; size: few; D: TRBD1; J: TRBJ1-2; DNA: TGTGCCACCAGCAGAGGGCCGCAGGGGGGCTATGGCTACACCTTC; CDR3: CATSRGPQGGYGYTF
V: TRBV10-1; size: many; D: -; J: TRBJ1-6; DNA: TGCGCCAGCCACGACCTTCAAGAGACTGACTATAATTCACCCCTCCACTTT; CDR3: CASHDLQETDYNSPLHF
V: TRBV4-1; size: many; D: TRBD1; J: TRBJ2-7; DNA: TGCGCCAGCAGCCAAGAGACAGGGCTACGGGAGCAGTACTTC; CDR3: CASSQETGLREQYF
V: TRBV6-1; size: few; D: TRBD1; J: TRBJ1-6; DNA: TGTGCCAGCAGTCGGACAGGGCCTATCTATAATTCACCCCTCCACTTT; CDR3: CASSRTGPIYNSPLHF
V: TRBV29-1; size: few; D: -; J: TRBJ2-1; DNA: TGCAGCGTTGATGGCGGAACCACCTACAATGAGCAGTTCTTC; CDR3: CSVDGGTTYNEQFF
V: TRBV19; size: many; D: -; J: TRBJ2-7; DNA: TGTGCCAGTCAAGGGCCGGGACACTACGAGCAGTACTTC; CDR3: CASQGPGHYEQYF
V: TRBV2; size: few; D: -; J: TRBJ1-5; DNA: TGTGCCAGCAGAGTCTTGGGTCCCCAGCATTTT; CDR3: CASRVLGPQHF
V: TRBV7-9; size: many; D: -; J: TRBJ2-1; DNA: TGTGCCAGCTGCCACCACTGGACTGAGCAGTTCTTC; CDR3: CASCHHWTEQFF
V: TRBV12-3/TRBV12-4; size: many; D: -; J: TRBJ1-6; DNA: TGTGCCAGCAGGGAAAGGCAGGGGCCCGGGGGATCACCCCTCCACTTT; CDR3: CASRERQGPGGSPLHF
V: TRBV27; size: many; D: -; J: TRBJ1-5; DNA: TGTGCCAGCCGCTTTGGGGTTGGCCAGCCCCAGCATTTT; CDR3: CASRFGVGQPQHF
V: TRBV20-1; size: many; D: -; J: TRBJ2-7; DNA: TGCAGTGCTAGAGATCCGAAGGGGGGTTCCTACGAGCAGTACTTC; CDR3: CSARDPKGGSYEQYF
V: TRBV7-8; size: many; D: TRBD1; J: TRBJ2-3; DNA: TGTGCCAGCAGCCAATCCCCCCCCCAGGGGGGCACAGATACGCAGTATTTT; CDR3: CASSQSPPQGGTDTQYF
V: TRBV18; size: -; D: -; J: TRBJ2-7; DNA: TGTGCCAGCGCGGGACAGAACTACGAGCAGTACTTC; CDR3: CASAGQNYEQYF
V: TRBV20-1; size: many; D: TRBD1; J: TRBJ2-6; DNA: TGCAGTGCACAGCGACAGGGCTCTGGGGCCAACGTCCTGACTTTC; CDR3: CSAQRQGSGANVLTF
V: TRBV12-3/TRBV12-4; size: many; D: TRBD2; J: TRBJ2-5; DNA: TGTGCCAGCAGTGCCGGTTTTAGCGGGGTTGAGACCCAGTACTTC; CDR3: CASSAGFSGVETQYF
V: TRBV27; size: many; D: TRBD1; J: TRBJ1-2; DNA: TGTGCCAGCAGCCCAATAGGACAGGGAGTCAACTATGGCTACACCTTC; CDR3: CASSPIGQGVNYGYTF
V: TRBV10-1; size: many; D: -; J: TRBJ1-1; DNA: TGCGCCAGCAGCGAGGACGGAAGCGGGTCTGAAGCTTTCTTT; CDR3: CASSEDGSGSEAFF
V: TRBV10-3; size: -; D: -; J: TRBJ1-1; DNA: TGTGCCATCAGTGGGACAGCGGACACTGAAGCTTTCTTT; CDR3: CAISGTADTEAFF
V: TRBV30; size: many; D: TRBD2; J: TRBJ2-1; DNA: TGTGCCTGGACCGCCACTAGCGGGAGGGCCCTATACAATGAGCAGTTCTTC; CDR3: CAWTATSGRALYNEQFF
V: TRBV11-2; size: many; D: -; J: TRBJ2-3; DNA: TGTGCCAGCAGAGGGCAGGGCGGCACAGATACGCAGTATTTT; CDR3: CASRGQGGTDTQYF
V: TRBV12-3/TRBV12-4; size: many; D: TRBD2; J: TRBJ2-7; DNA: TGTGCCAGCAGTTGGACTAGCGGGAGTGGGGAGCAGTACTTC; CDR3: CASSWTSGSGEQYF
V: TRBV3-1; size: many; D: -; J: TRBJ1-6; DNA: TGTGCCAGCAGCCAAGATTGGAGGCCCCATTCACCCCTCCACTTT; CDR3: CASSQDWRPHSPLHF
V: TRBV6-1; size: few; D: -; J: TRBJ1-5; DNA: TGTGCCAGCAGTCCCGGCAGGGGAATGAACAATCAGCCCCAGCATTTT; CDR3: CASSPGRGMNNQPQHF
V: TRBV9; size: -; D: -; J: TRBJ1-6; DNA: TGTGTCAGCAGCGTAGCTTCGGGGGCCTATAATTCACCCCTCCACTTT; CDR3: CVSSVASGAYNSPLHF
V: TRBV27; size: many; D: -; J: TRBJ2-7; DNA: TGTGCCAGCAGGCGGGTTCCGGGACATTACTACAAGCAGTACTTC; CDR3: CASRRVPGHYYKQYF
V: TRBV20-1; size: many; D: TRBD2; J: TRBJ2-7; DNA: TGCAGTGCTAGAGGGCTAGCGGGCGCTTCCTACGAGCAGTACTTC; CDR3: CSARGLAGASYEQYF
V: TRBV5-5; size: many; D: -; J: TRBJ1-1; DNA: TGTGCCAGCAGCGCCTTGTGGGGAAGGGTGAACACTGAAGCTTTCTTT; CDR3: CASSALWGRVNTEAFF
V: TRBV6-1; size: many; D: TRBD2; J: TRBJ2-1; DNA: TGTGCCAGCGCAAAATGGGCTAGCGGGGGGGTAAATGAGCAGTTCTTC; CDR3: CASAKWASGGVNEQFF
V: TRBV20-1; size: many; D: -; J: TRBJ2-7; DNA: TGCAGTGCTAGCAGACAGCAAACTACTGGGCAGTACTTC; CDR3: CSASRQQTTGQYF
V: TRBV6-6; size: many; D: TRBD2; J: TRBJ2-7; DNA: TGTGCCAGCAGTTACTCGTCGCTAGCGGGAGGGCCTCTCAACGAGCAGTACTTC; CDR3: CASSYSSLAGGPLNEQYF
V: TRBV6-6; size: many; D: -; J: TRBJ2-7; DNA: TGTGCCAGCAGTTACACGGGTTACTACGAGCAGTACTTC; CDR3: CASSYTGYYEQYF
V: TRBV27; size: few; D: -; J: TRBJ1-2; DNA: TGTGCCAGCAGTCGGGACTTACGGGGCTACACCTTC; CDR3: CASSRDLRGYTF
V: TRBV7-2; size: many; D: -; J: TRBJ1-2; DNA: TGTGCCAGCAGCCGGTTAAAGGGGCTTTTTGGCTACACCTTC; CDR3: CASSRLKGLFGYTF
V: TRBV27; size: few; D: TRBD1; J: TRBJ2-7; DNA: TGTGCCAGCAGTTTATCGGGACAGGCCTACTACGAGCAGTACTTC; CDR3: CASSLSGQAYYEQYF
V: TRBV13; size: few; D: TRBD1; J: TRBJ2-2; DNA: TGTGCCAGCAGCTTACCGGGACAGGGGAACACCGGGGAGCTGTTTTTT; CDR3: CASSLPGQGNTGELFF
V: TRBV20-1; size: many; D: -; J: TRBJ2-7; DNA: TGCAGTGCTAGAGGCGTAGGCGAGCAGTACTTC; CDR3: CSARGVGEQYF
V: TRBV12-3/TRBV12-4; size: many; D: TRBD1; J: TRBJ1-6; DNA: TGTGCCAGCAGTTTACAGGGGGGTCGTTCACCCCTCCACTTT; CDR3: CASSLQGGRSPLHF
V: TRBV2; size: -; D: TRBD2; J: TRBJ2-1; DNA: TGTGCCAGCAGGGGGACTAGCGGGAGCGGCAATGAGCAGTTCTTC; CDR3: CASRGTSGSGNEQFF
V: TRBV6-1; size: many; D: -; J: TRBJ1-3; DNA: TGTGCCAGCAGTGTGGGGGTAGGAAACACCATATATTTT; CDR3: CASSVGVGNTIYF
V: TRBV6-1; size: many; D: -; J: TRBJ2-7; DNA: TGTGCCAGCAGTTCCGATAGGGACGCCTACGAGCAGTACTTC; CDR3: CASSSDRDAYEQYF
V: TRBV27; size: many; D: TRBD2; J: TRBJ2-3; DNA: TGTGCCAGCAGTTTATTACCCCTAGCGGGGGGGTTTACAGATACGCAGTATTTT; CDR3: CASSLLPLAGGFTDTQYF
V: TRBV7-9; size: many; D: -; J: TRBJ1-5; DNA: TGTGCCAGCAGCTCCCCAGGTTACGGAGGGATTAATCAGCCCCAGCATTTT; CDR3: CASSSPGYGGINQPQHF
V: TRBV11-2; size: many; D: -; J: TRBJ2-2; DNA: TGTGCCAGCAGCTCGAGGTTTGGCGGGGAGCTGTTTTTT; CDR3: CASSSRFGGELFF
V: TRBV30; size: many; D: -; J: TRBJ2-2; DNA: TGTGCCTGGGGGCAGGGCGGTGGCACCGGGGAGCTGTTTTTT; CDR3: CAWGQGGGTGELFF
V: TRBV29-1; size: few; D: -; J: TRBJ2-1; DNA: TGCAGCTCCCTGGTTGGAGGGAGGTCCTACAATGAGCAGTTCTTC; CDR3: CSSLVGGRSYNEQFF
V: TRBV4-1; size: once; D: -; J: TRBJ2-7; DNA: TGCGCCAGCAGCTTCCGCGCGGGGAAGGACGAGCAGTACTTC; CDR3: CASSFRAGKDEQYF
V: TRBV7-3; size: many; D: TRBD2; J: TRBJ2-3; DNA: TGTGCCAGCAGCTTGCTAGCGGCGAGTGGCACAGATACGCAGTATTTT; CDR3: CASSLLAASGTDTQYF
V: TRBV20-1; size: many; D: -; J: TRBJ2-5; DNA: TGCAGTGCCCCCCCCGGTGGACAAGAGACCCAGTACTTC; CDR3: CSAPPGGQETQYF
V: TRBV10-3; size: -; D: -; J: TRBJ1-2; DNA: TGTGCCATCAGTGAAACTTTGGGCTACACCTTC; CDR3: CAISETLGYTF
V: TRBV7-2; size: many; D: TRBD2; J: TRBJ2-1; DNA: TGTGCCAGCAGCTTGACTAGCGGGACCTACAATGAGCAGTTCTTC; CDR3: CASSLTSGTYNEQFF
V: TRBV6-2/TRBV6-3; size: once; D: -; J: TRBJ2-1; DNA: TGTGCCAGCTTCGGCGGGACTGGCGATGAGCAGTTCTTC; CDR3: CASFGGTGDEQFF